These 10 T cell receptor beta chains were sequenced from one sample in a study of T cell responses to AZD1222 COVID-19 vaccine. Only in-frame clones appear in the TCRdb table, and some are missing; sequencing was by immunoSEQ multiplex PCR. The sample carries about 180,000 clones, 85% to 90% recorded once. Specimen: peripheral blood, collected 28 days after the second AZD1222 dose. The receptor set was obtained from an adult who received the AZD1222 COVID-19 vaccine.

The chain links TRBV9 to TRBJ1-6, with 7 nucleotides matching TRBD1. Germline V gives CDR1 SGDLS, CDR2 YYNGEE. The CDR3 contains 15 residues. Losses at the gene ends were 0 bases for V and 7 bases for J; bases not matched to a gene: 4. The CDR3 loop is CASSVAGGDNSPLHF. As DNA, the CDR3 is TGTGCCAGCAGCGTAGCAGGGGGGGACAATTCACCCCTCCACTTT.

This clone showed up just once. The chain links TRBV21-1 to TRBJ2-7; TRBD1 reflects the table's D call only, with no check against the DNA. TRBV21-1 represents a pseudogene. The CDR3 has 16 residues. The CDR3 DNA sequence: TGTGCCAGCAGCAAAGGGATAAGAGACAGGGACCACGAGCAGTACTTC. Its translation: CASSKGIRDRDHEQYF.

In DNA form, the CDR3 reads TGTGCCAGCAGCTTAGGGACAGGGGGCTATCGGTTCAATGAGCAGTTCTTC. Protein: CASSLGTGGYRFNEQFF. This sequence joins TRBV11-2 and TRBJ2-1, with 11 bases matching TRBD1. CDR1 SGHAT and CDR2 FQNNGV come from the germline V gene. This CDR3 comprises 17 residues. The V and J ends lost 1 base and 6 bases, in that order; junction bases with no gene match: 8.

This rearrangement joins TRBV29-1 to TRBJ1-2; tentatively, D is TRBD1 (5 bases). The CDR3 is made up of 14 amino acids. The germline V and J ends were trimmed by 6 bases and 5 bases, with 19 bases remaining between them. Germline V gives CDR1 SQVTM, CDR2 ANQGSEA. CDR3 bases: TGCAGCGTGTGGGGGGTCCAGGAGGGGTATGGCTACACCTTC. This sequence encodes CSVWGVQEGYGYTF.

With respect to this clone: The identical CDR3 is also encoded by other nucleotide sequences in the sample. CDR3 region: CASSLARGNTGELFF. In DNA form, the CDR3 reads TGTGCCAGCAGCTTAGCTCGGGGGAACACCGGGGAGCTGTTTTTT. The rearrangement uses TRBV7-9 and TRBJ2-2; TRBD2 is a possible D gene (5 bases). Germline V gene sequence: CDR1 SEHNR, CDR2 FQNEAQ (reference sequence). This CDR3 contains 15 residues. Trimming removed 0 bases from V and 1 base from J, with 6 bases in between.

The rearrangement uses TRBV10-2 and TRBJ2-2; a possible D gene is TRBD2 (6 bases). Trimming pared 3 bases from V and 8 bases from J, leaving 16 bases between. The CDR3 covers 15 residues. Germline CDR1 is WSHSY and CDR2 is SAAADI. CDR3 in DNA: TGCGCCAGCAGTGAAATGGGGGGAAGGGCGGGGGAGCTGTTTTTT. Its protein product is CASSEMGGRAGELFF.

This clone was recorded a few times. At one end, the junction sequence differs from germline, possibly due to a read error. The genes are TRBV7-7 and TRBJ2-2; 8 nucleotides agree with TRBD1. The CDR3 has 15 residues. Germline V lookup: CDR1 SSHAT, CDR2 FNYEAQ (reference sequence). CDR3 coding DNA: TGTGCTAGCAGCTTGGGGACAGGGAACACCGGGGAGCTGTTTTTT. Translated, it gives CASSLGTGNTGELFF.

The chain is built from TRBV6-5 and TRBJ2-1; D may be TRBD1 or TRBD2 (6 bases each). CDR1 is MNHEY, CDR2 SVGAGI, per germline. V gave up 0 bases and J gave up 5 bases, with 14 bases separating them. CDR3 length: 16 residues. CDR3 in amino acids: CASSYSPGALDNEQFF. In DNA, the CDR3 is TGTGCCAGCAGTTACTCTCCGGGGGCTCTCGACAATGAGCAGTTCTTC.

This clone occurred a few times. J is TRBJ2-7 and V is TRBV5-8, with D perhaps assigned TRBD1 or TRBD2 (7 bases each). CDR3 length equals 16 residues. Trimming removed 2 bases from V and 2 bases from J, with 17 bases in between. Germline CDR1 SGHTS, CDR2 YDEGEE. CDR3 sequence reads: CASSLEVRGGTYEQYF. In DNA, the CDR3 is TGTGCCAGCAGCTTAGAGGTCAGGGGGGGAACCTACGAGCAGTACTTC.

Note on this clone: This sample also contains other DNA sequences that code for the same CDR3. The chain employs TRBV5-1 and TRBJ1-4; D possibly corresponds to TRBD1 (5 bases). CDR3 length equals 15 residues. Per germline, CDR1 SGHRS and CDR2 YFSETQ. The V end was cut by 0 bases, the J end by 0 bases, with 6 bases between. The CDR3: CASSLGGSTNEKLFF. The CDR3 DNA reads TGCGCCAGCAGCTTGGGGGGCTCAACTAATGAAAAACTGTTTTTT.